The 15 T cell receptor beta chains presented below share a single source sample, sequenced in a study of PD-1 blockade in classical Hodgkin lymphoma. The assay was immunoSEQ multiplex PCR, and TCRdb's table has in-frame clones only and misses some. The sample contains some 23,000 clones, 75% to 90% of which appear only once. Documented time point: cycle 4 day 1 (C4D1), after 6 weeks of nivolumab. Patients all relapsed after autologous stem cell transplantation, and there was variation in brentuximab vedotin exposure. Purification of CD4+ T cells from thawed PBMCs was performed via magnetic negative selection. The specimen comprised CD4+ T cells from blood, sampled before the fourth cycle of nivolumab. The receptor source for this set is a human donor with classical Hodgkin lymphoma.

The chain has TRBV10-3 and TRBJ1-6; D is possibly TRBD1 (6 bases). This CDR3 spans 18 amino acids. The ends were cut back, 4 bases at V and 10 bases at J, with 26 bases in the middle. Looked up from germline, CDR1 is ENHRY and CDR2 is SYGVKD. The CDR3 reads CAISAIARGANLGSPLHF. In DNA form, the CDR3 reads TGTGCCATCAGTGCTATAGCGAGGGGGGCAAACCTAGGGTCACCCCTCCACTTT.

The chain links TRBV9 to TRBJ2-5; TRBD2 aligns across 10 bases. Unmatched junction bases numbered 6, after V lost 5 bases and J lost 2 bases. This CDR3 spans 15 amino acids. CDR1 and CDR2 (germline): SGDLS, YYNGEE. In DNA, the CDR3 is TGTGCCAGCAGTTTTAGCGGGGGGACTCAAGAGACCCAGTACTTC. It is translated as CASSFSGGTQETQYF.

This clone was detected once. The V and J genes are TRBV29-1 and TRBJ1-1; weak D call: TRBD1 (5 bases). The CDR3 has 10 residues. Germline CDR1 SQVTM, CDR2 ANQGSEA. The ends were cut back, 7 bases at V and 8 bases at J, with 11 bases in the middle. The CDR3 loop is CSGGEGEAFF. DNA of the CDR3: TGCAGCGGGGGGGAAGGGGAAGCTTTCTTT. The full variable domain, completed using reference TRBV29-1 and TRBJ1-1, is SAVISQKPSRDICQRGTSLTIQCQVDSQVTMMFWYRQQPGQSLTLIATANQGSEATYESGFVIDKFPISRPNLTFSTLTVSNMSPEDSSIYLCSGGEGEAFFGQGTRLTVV.

The chain has TRBV7-9 and TRBJ1-4; TRBD1 aligns across 8 bases. Germline lookup yields CDR1 SEHNR and CDR2 FQNEAQ (reference sequence). The CDR3 is 14 amino acids. The V and J ends lost 1 base and 7 bases, in that order; junction bases with no gene match: 2. CDR3 sequence reads: CASSLGQGSEKLFF. CDR3 in DNA: TGTGCCAGCAGCTTAGGACAGGGGAGTGAAAAACTGTTTTTT.

This chain uses TRBV15 with TRBJ1-2; tentative D call: TRBD1 (5 bases). V was clipped by 0 bases and J by 2 bases, with 13 bases between them. Germline V gives CDR1 LNHNV, CDR2 YYDKDF (reference sequence). CDR3 size: 16 residues. CDR3 DNA: TGTGCCACCAGCAGAGATCGGGTGGGGGAGAACTATGGCTACACCTTC. Translated: CATSRDRVGENYGYTF.

This clone was observed once. The chain carries TRBV2 and TRBJ1-5, with TRBD1 matching 7 bases. V lost 7 bases and J lost 6; bases outside the gene matches: 9. The V gene's germline CDR1 is SNHLY and CDR2 FYNNEI. This CDR3 region has 14 residues. The CDR3 coding sequence is TGTGCCAGCAAGCCAGGACAGGCAAGTCAGCCCCAGCATTTT. This translates into CASKPGQASQPQHF.

The chain links TRBV7-9 to TRBJ1-5; 9 positions agree with TRBD1. Unmatched junction bases numbered 8, after V lost 5 bases and J lost 6 bases. The CDR3 runs 15 residues. Germline lookup yields CDR1 SEHNR and CDR2 FQNEAQ (reference sequence). The CDR3 nucleotides are TGTGCCAGCAGCCAATCGGGACAGGGATTTCAGCCCCAGCATTTT. It specifies CASSQSGQGFQPQHF.

The CDR3 sequence is CASSKESNSPLHF. As DNA, the CDR3 is TGTGCCAGCAGTAAGGAGTCCAATTCACCCCTCCACTTT. The chain couples TRBV28 to TRBJ1-6; D is uncertain. Trimming pared 5 bases from V and 7 bases from J, leaving 9 bases between. The CDR3 has 13 residues. Germline V gene sequence: CDR1 MDHEN, CDR2 SYDVKM.

This chain connects TRBV7-9 to TRBJ1-3; D is perhaps TRBD1 (5 bases). This CDR3 contains 14 residues. V lost 3 bases and J 3 bases, leaving 9 bases between the germline ends. CDR1 and CDR2 from the germline V gene are SEHNR and FQNEAQ (reference sequence). The CDR3: CASSFRQIGNTIYF. Here the CDR3 DNA reads TGTGCCAGCAGCTTCAGACAGATTGGAAACACCATATATTTT.

The chain is built from TRBV19 and TRBJ1-1; D may be TRBD1 (6 bases). The CDR3 is made up of 15 amino acids. Per the germline V gene, CDR1 is LNHDA and CDR2 is SQIVND (reference sequence). Trimming shortened V by 1 base and J by 5 bases, and 14 bases separated the two germline ends. CDR3 amino acids: CASSIGSGGWTEAFF. Here the CDR3 DNA reads TGTGCCAGTAGTATAGGAAGCGGGGGCTGGACTGAAGCTTTCTTT.

In DNA form, the CDR3 reads TGTGCCAGCAGCCCCAGAGCAGGTCGATTGGGGTCCATATATTTT. It codes for CASSPRAGRLGSIYF. The V and J genes are TRBV14 and TRBJ1-3; no firm D call. The CDR3 loop spans 15 amino acids. V was pared by 4 bases and J by 11 bases, with 21 bases between. The germline gives CDR1 SGHDN, CDR2 FVKESK.

This clone has just a few counts. The CDR3 protein is CASREGTWATEAFF. The DNA for the CDR3 is TGTGCCAGCAGGGAGGGGACTTGGGCAACTGAAGCTTTCTTT. V and J are TRBV6-1 and TRBJ1-1; D possibly corresponds to TRBD1 (5 bases). This CDR3 is 14 amino acids long. CDR1 is MNHNS, CDR2 SASEGT, per germline. V shed 6 bases and J shed 5 bases, with 16 bases lying between them.

The chain carries TRBV13 and TRBJ1-1; D uncertain. This CDR3 is 14 amino acids long. Trimming took 0 bases from V and 3 from J, leaving 8 bases between them. CDR1 is PRHDT and CDR2 is FYEKMQ in the germline V gene (reference sequence). CDR3 sequence (DNA): TGTGCCAGCAGCTTAGGCCTCAGCGACACTGAAGCTTTCTTT. This sequence encodes CASSLGLSDTEAFF.

The chain joins TRBV11-2 to TRBJ1-4; D might be TRBD1 (5 bases). Germline loops: CDR1 SGHAT, CDR2 FQNNGV. V was trimmed by 5 bases and J by 11 bases, leaving 18 bases between them. CDR3 length equals 14 residues. DNA of the CDR3: TGTGCCAGCAGCCCAGGAAACTTCAGGGAGAAACTGTTTTTT. Encoded protein: CASSPGNFREKLFF.

This chain links TRBV7-9 with TRBJ1-2; no firm D call. The CDR3 loop spans 12 amino acids. Trimming shortened V by 1 base and J by 9 bases, and 9 bases separated the two germline ends. The germline V gene has CDR1 SEHNR and CDR2 FQNEAQ (reference sequence). The CDR3 sequence is CASSLEESSYTF. The CDR3 nucleotides are TGTGCCAGCAGCTTAGAAGAAAGCAGCTACACCTTC.